These T cell receptor beta chains were read from a single sample in a study of post-analysis software for immune sequencing data. A single record per CDR3 protein comes from TCRdb applying MiXCR to the PCR reads. The table includes under 900,000 distinct CDR3 sequences, approximately 57% detected once. The sequencing sample was made of blood. All receptors derive from a girl aged 5-17 years with multiple sclerosis. Each CDR3 is given with its conserved first and last residue. D genes are given only for firm matches. Not every row has a clone size; where given, it reads once, few, many or a size class.

clone size: .
V gene: TRBV5-1
J gene: TRBJ2-4
D gene: TRBD1
CDR3 DNA: TGCGCCAGCAGCATAGGACAGGGCGGCTACATTCAGTACTTC
CDR3 protein: CASSIGQGGYIQYF

clone size: .
V gene: TRBV20-1
J gene: TRBJ2-7
D gene: .
CDR3 DNA: TGCAGTGCCGTTTCTACCTACGAGCAGTACTTC
CDR3 protein: CSAVSTYEQYF

clone size: few
V gene: TRBV29-1
J gene: TRBJ2-7
D gene: .
CDR3 DNA: TGCAGCGTTGAGGGTAGGGACGAGCAGTACTTC
CDR3 protein: CSVEGRDEQYF

clone size: .
V gene: TRBV5-1
J gene: TRBJ2-3
D gene: .
CDR3 DNA: TGCGCCAGCAGCTTGGACGCTAGCATCAGGACAGATACGCAGTATTTT
CDR3 protein: CASSLDASIRTDTQYF

clone size: .
V gene: TRBV2
J gene: TRBJ1-4
D gene: TRBD1
CDR3 DNA: TGTGCCAGCAGTGATTTGGGACAGGGGGTTGAAAAACTGTTTTTT
CDR3 protein: CASSDLGQGVEKLFF

clone size: .
V gene: TRBV20-1
J gene: TRBJ2-7
D gene: .
CDR3 DNA: TGCAGTGCTAGAGAAGCAGGGTTCTACGAGCAGTACTTC
CDR3 protein: CSAREAGFYEQYF

clone size: .
V gene: TRBV24-1
J gene: TRBJ2-3
D gene: .
CDR3 DNA: TGTGCCACCAGTGATACCGGGGTAAGCGCAGATACGCAGTATTTT
CDR3 protein: CATSDTGVSADTQYF

clone size: .
V gene: TRBV27
J gene: TRBJ2-7
D gene: .
CDR3 DNA: TGTGCCAGCAGTTTATCAGGGACACTAGTCTACGAGCAGTACTTC
CDR3 protein: CASSLSGTLVYEQYF

clone size: .
V gene: TRBV5-4
J gene: TRBJ2-7
D gene: TRBD2
CDR3 DNA: TGTGCCAGCAGCTTAAGCGGGGGACCTAAGGGGGAGCAGTACTTC
CDR3 protein: CASSLSGGPKGEQYF

clone size: .
V gene: TRBV30
J gene: TRBJ2-6
D gene: .
CDR3 DNA: TGTGCCTGGAGTGTTGGGGGCTCTGGGGCCAACGTCCTGACTTTC
CDR3 protein: CAWSVGGSGANVLTF

clone size: few
V gene: TRBV4-1
J gene: TRBJ1-2
D gene: .
CDR3 DNA: TGCGCCAGCAGCCAAGATCGGTACGATGGCTACACCTTC
CDR3 protein: CASSQDRYDGYTF

clone size: .
V gene: TRBV4-1
J gene: TRBJ2-3
D gene: .
CDR3 DNA: TGCGCCAGCAGGGTAGGACCAGTCACAGATACGCAGTATTTT
CDR3 protein: CASRVGPVTDTQYF

clone size: .
V gene: TRBV6-5
J gene: TRBJ1-5
D gene: .
CDR3 DNA: TGTGCCAGCAGAATACACGACTTAGGCCAGCCCCAGCATTTT
CDR3 protein: CASRIHDLGQPQHF